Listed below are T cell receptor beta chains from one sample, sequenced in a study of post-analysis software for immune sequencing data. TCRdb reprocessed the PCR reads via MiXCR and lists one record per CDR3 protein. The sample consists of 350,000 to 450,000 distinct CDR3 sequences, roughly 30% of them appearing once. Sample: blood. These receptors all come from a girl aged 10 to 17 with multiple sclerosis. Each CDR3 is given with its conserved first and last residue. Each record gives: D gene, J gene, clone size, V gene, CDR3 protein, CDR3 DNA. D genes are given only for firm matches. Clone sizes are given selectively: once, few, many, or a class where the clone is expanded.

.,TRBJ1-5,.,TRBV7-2,CASSPNQGPNQPQHF,TGTGCCAGCAGCCCTAACCAGGGACCCAATCAGCCCCAGCATTTT
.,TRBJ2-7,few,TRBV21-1,CASSKTTDGSYEQYF,TGTGCCAGCAGCAAAACAACCGACGGTTCCTACGAGCAGTACTTC
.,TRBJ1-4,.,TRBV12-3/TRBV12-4,CASSLQGLKLFF,TGTGCCAGCAGTTTACAGGGACTCAAACTGTTTTTT
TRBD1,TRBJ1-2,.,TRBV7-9,CASNHAGTGEERSGYTF,TGTGCCAGCAACCACGCCGGGACAGGGGAGGAGAGGAGTGGCTACACCTTC
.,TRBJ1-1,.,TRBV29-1,CSVEEEGHSEAFF,TGCAGCGTTGAAGAGGAGGGGCACAGTGAAGCTTTCTTT
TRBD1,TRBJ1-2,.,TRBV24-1,CATSDPGTGNYGYTF,TGTGCCACCAGTGATCCCGGGACAGGGAACTATGGCTACACCTTC
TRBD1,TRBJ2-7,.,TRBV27,CASSISPGGQGYHEQYF,TGTGCCAGCAGTATCTCTCCCGGAGGACAGGGGTACCACGAGCAGTACTTC
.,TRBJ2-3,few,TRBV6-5,CASSYSMGTDTQYF,TGTGCCAGCAGTTACTCGATGGGCACAGATACGCAGTATTTT
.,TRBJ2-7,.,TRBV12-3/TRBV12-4,CASSLAWGDREQYF,TGTGCCAGCAGTTTAGCTTGGGGCGATAGGGAGCAGTACTTC
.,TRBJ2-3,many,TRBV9,CASSVEGDTQYF,TGTGCCAGCAGCGTAGAGGGGGATACGCAGTATTTT
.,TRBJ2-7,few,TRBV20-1,CSAEDWTYEQYF,TGCAGTGCTGAGGACTGGACCTACGAGCAGTACTTC
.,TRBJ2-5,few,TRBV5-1,CASSLALADNQETQYF,TGCGCCAGCAGCTTGGCGTTAGCGGATAACCAAGAGACCCAGTACTTC
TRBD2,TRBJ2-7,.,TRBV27,CASSRISGGGYEQYF,TGTGCCAGCAGCCGTATTAGCGGGGGGGGATACGAGCAGTACTTC
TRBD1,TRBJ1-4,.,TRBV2,CASSSGQALNEKRFF,TGTGCCAGCAGTTCGGGACAGGCCCTTAATGAAAAACGGTTTTTT
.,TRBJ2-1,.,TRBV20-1,CSAPRSTNEQFF,TGCAGTGCTCCGAGGTCAACGAATGAGCAGTTCTTC
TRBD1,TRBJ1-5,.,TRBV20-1,CSAGTGVNQPQHF,TGCAGTGCTGGGACAGGGGTCAATCAGCCCCAGCATTTT
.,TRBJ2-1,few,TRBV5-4,CASSLSPGLYNEQFF,TGTGCCAGCAGCCTAAGCCCCGGACTGTACAATGAGCAGTTCTTC
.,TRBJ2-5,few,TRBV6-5,CASSYSSFGGHGETQYF,TGTGCCAGCAGTTACTCTTCCTTTGGGGGTCACGGGGAGACCCAGTACTTC
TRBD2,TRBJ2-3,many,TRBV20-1,CSARDPIAGKTDTQYF,TGCAGTGCTAGAGATCCTATAGCGGGGAAAACAGATACGCAGTATTTT
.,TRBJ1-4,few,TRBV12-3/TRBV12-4,CASSQSYRATNEKLFF,TGTGCCAGCAGCCAGAGCTACAGAGCAACTAATGAAAAACTGTTTTTT
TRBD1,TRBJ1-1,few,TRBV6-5,CASSPTGFTEAFF,TGTGCCAGCAGTCCGACAGGGTTTACTGAAGCTTTCTTT
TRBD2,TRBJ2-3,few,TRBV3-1,CASSQLSGERTDTQYF,TGTGCCAGCAGCCAGCTTAGCGGGGAACGCACAGATACGCAGTATTTT
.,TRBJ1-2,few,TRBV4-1,CASSQEQGYGYTF,TGCGCCAGCAGCCAAGAGCAGGGGTATGGCTACACCTTC
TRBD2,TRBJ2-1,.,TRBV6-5,CASSPGGGREQFF,TGTGCCAGCAGCCCTGGGGGGGGTAGGGAGCAGTTCTTC
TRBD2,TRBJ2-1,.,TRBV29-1,CSVETSGGLNEQFF,TGCAGCGTTGAGACTAGCGGGGGGCTCAATGAGCAGTTCTTC
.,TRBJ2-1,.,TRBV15,CATSRDSAPAEQFF,TGTGCCACCAGCAGAGATAGCGCGCCGGCGGAGCAGTTCTTC
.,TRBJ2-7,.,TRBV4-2,CASSQAGGGQETRYF,TGTGCCAGCAGCCAAGCCGGGGGTGGGCAAGAGACCCGGTACTTC
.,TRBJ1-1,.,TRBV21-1,CASSDSGHMNTEAFF,TGTGCCAGCAGCGACTCCGGACATATGAACACTGAAGCTTTCTTT
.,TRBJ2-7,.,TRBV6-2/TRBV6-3,CASSSLLEQYF,TGTGCCAGCAGTTCCCTCCTTGAGCAGTACTTC
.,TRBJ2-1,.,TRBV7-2,CASSLGVGSYNEQFF,TGTGCCAGCAGCTTAGGGGTAGGATCCTACAATGAGCAGTTCTTC
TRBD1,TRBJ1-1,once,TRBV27,CASSPRTGGSGTEAFF,TGTGCCAGCAGTCCCCGGACAGGGGGCTCGGGCACTGAAGCTTTCTTT
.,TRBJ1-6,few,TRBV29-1,CSVGETYNSPLHF,TGCAGCGTGGGGGAGACCTATAATTCACCCCTCCACTTT
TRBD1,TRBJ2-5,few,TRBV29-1,CSVDPTGTGGIETQYF,TGCAGCGTTGACCCCACCGGGACAGGGGGAATCGAGACCCAGTACTTC
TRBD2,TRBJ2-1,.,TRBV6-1,CASSGGGGGWDEQFF,TGTGCCAGCAGTGGTGGCGGGGGGGGCTGGGATGAGCAGTTCTTC
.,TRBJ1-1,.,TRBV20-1,CSATGTLNTEAFF,TGCAGTGCTACCGGGACCCTTAACACTGAAGCTTTCTTT
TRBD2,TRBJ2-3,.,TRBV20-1,CSASDLRLAGGPQTDTQYF,TGCAGTGCTAGTGATCTGCGACTAGCGGGGGGGCCGCAAACAGATACGCAGTATTTT
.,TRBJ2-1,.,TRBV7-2,CASSLERDNEQFF,TGTGCCAGCAGCTTAGAAAGGGACAATGAGCAGTTCTTC
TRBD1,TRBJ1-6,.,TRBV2,CASRGDSSNSPLHF,TGCGCCAGCAGAGGGGACAGCTCGAATTCACCCCTCCACTTT
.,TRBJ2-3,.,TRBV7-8,CASSLKGQHRTDTQYF,TGTGCCAGCAGCTTAAAAGGACAGCATCGCACAGATACGCAGTATTTT
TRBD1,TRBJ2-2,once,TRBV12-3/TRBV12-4,CASSPSPGQLTFTGELFF,TGTGCCAGCAGTCCTTCCCCGGGACAGTTAACGTTCACCGGGGAGCTGTTTTTT
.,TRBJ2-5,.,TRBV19,CASSIGRRETQYF,TGTGCCAGTAGTATCGGGCGAAGGGAGACCCAGTACTTC
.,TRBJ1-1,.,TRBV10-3,CAISEGGRHTEAFF,TGTGCCATCAGTGAGGGAGGGAGACACACTGAAGCTTTCTTT